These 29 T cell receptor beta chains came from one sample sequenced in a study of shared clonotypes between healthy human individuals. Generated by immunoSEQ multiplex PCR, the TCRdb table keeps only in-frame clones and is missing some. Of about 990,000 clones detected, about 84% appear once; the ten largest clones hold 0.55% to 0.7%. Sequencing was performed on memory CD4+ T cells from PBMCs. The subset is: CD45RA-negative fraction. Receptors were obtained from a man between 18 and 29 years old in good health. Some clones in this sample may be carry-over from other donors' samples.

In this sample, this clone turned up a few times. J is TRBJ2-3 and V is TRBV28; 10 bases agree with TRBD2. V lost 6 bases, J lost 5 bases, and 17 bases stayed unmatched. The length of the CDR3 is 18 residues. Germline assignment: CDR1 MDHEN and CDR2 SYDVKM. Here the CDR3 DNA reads TGTGCCAGCAGCCCGACTAGCGGGCGAGGGGGCTCCGGAGATACGCAGTATTTT. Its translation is CASSPTSGRGGSGDTQYF.

The CDR3 reads CASSTGLNTPQETQYF. The CDR3 DNA reads as TGTGCCAGCAGCACCGGACTCAACACGCCCCAAGAGACCCAGTACTTC. V usage is TRBV5-5 and J usage is TRBJ2-5; a weak D match, TRBD2 (5 bases). CDR3 length: 16 amino acids. The V end was cut by 4 bases, the J end by 1 base, with 17 bases between. CDR1 is SGHKS and CDR2 is YYEKEE in the germline V gene (reference sequence).

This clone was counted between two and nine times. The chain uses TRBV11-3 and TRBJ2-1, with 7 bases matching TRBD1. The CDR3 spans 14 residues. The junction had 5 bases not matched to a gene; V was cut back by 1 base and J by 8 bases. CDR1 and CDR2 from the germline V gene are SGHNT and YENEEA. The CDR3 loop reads CASSLGGTVDEQFF. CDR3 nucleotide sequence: TGTGCCAGCAGCTTAGGTGGGACAGTTGATGAGCAGTTCTTC.

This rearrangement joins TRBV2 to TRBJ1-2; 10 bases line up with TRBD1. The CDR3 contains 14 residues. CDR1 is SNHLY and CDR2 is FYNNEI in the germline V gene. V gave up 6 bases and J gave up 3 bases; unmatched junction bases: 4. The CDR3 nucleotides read TGTGCCAGCAGGGGGACAGGGGTTTACTATGGCTACACCTTC. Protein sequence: CASRGTGVYYGYTF.

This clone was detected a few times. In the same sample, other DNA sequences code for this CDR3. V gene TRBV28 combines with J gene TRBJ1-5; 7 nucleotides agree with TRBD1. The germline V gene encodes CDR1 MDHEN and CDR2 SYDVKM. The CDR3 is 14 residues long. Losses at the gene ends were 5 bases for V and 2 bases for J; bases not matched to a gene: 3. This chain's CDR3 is CASSLTGGNQPQHF. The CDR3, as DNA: TGTGCCAGCAGTCTTACAGGGGGCAATCAGCCCCAGCATTTT.

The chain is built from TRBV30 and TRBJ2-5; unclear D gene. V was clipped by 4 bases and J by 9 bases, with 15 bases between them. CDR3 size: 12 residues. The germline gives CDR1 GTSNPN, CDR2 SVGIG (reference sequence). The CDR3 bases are TGTGCCTGGAATCGAGCCGGTGGGGCCCAGTACTTC. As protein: CAWNRAGGAQYF.

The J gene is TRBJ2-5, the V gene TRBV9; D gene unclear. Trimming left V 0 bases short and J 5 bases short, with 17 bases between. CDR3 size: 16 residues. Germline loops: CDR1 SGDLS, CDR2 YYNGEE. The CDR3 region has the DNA TGTGCCAGCAGCGTAGAAGTCAAGACCTTCGGGGAGACCCAGTACTTC. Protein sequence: CASSVEVKTFGETQYF.

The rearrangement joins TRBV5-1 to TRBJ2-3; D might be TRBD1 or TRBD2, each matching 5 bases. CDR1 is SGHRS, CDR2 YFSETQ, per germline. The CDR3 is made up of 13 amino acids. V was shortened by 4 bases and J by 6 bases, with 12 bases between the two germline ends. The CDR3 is CASSPGSGDTQYF. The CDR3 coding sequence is TGCGCCAGCAGCCCAGGGAGTGGGGATACGCAGTATTTT.

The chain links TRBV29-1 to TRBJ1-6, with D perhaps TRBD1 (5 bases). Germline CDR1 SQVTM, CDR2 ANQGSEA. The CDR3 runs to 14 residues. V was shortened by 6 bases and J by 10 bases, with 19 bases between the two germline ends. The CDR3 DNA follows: TGCAGCGTGCCGGGACTCAAACCGGGGTCACCCCTCCACTTT. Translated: CSVPGLKPGSPLHF. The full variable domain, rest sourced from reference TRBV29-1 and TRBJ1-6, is SAVISQKPSRDICQRGTSLTIQCQVDSQVTMMFWYRQQPGQSLTLIATANQGSEATYESGFVIDKFPISRPNLTFSTLTVSNMSPEDSSIYLCSVPGLKPGSPLHFGNGTRLTVT.

The CDR3: CASSTRQGASYEQYF. CDR3 bases: TGCGCCAGCAGCACCCGACAGGGCGCCTCCTACGAGCAGTACTTC. The chain uses TRBV5-1 and TRBJ2-7; 7 nucleotides align to TRBD1. The CDR3 runs 15 residues. CDR1 is SGHRS, CDR2 YFSETQ, per germline. V shed 4 bases, J shed 0 bases, and the junction held 7 bases outside the gene matches.

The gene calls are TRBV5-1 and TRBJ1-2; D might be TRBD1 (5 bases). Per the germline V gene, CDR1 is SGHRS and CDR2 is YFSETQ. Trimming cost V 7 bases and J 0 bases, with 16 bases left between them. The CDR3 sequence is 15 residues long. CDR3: CASRTVGGSNYGYTF. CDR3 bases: TGCGCCAGCCGTACCGTTGGGGGGTCTAACTATGGCTACACCTTC. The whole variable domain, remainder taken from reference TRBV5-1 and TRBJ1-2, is KAGVTQTPRYLIKTRGQQVTLSCSPISGHRSVSWYQQTPGQGLQFLFEYFSETQRNKGNFPGRFSGRQFSNSRSEMNVSTLELGDSALYLCASRTVGGSNYGYTFGSGTRLTVV.

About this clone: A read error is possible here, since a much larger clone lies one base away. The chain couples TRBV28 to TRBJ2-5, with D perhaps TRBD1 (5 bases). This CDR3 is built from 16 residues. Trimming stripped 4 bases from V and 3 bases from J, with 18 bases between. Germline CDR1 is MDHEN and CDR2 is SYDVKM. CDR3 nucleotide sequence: TGTGCCAGCAGTTATCCCGCGAAGGGGTACGAAGAGACCCAGTACTTC. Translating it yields CASSYPAKGYEETQYF.

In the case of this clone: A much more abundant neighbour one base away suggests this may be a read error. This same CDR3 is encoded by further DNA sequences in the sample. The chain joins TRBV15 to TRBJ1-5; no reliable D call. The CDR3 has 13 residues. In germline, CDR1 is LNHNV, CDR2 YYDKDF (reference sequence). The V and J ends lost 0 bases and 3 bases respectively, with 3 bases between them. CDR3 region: CATSRDFNQPQHF. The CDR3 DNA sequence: TGTGCCACCAGCAGAGATTTCAATCAGCCCCAGCATTTT.

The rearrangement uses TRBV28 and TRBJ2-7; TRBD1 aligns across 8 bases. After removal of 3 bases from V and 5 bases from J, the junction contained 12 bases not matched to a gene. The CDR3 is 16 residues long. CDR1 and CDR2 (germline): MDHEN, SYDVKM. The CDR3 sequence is CASSFQSWTGYDEQYF. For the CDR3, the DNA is TGTGCCAGCAGTTTCCAATCGTGGACAGGGTACGACGAGCAGTACTTC.

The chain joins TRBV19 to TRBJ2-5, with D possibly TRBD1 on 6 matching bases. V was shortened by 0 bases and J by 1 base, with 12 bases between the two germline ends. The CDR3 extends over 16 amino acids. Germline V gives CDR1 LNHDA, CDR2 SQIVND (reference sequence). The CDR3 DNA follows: TGTGCCAGTAGTATAGATCTAGGACAGAGCCAAGAGACCCAGTACTTC. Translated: CASSIDLGQSQETQYF.

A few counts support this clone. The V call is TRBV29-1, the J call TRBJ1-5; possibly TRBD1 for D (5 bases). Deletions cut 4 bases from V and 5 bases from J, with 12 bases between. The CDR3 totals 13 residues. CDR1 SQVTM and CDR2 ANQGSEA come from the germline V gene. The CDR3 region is CSVVAGNDQPQHF. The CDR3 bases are TGCAGCGTTGTCGCAGGGAATGATCAGCCCCAGCATTTT.

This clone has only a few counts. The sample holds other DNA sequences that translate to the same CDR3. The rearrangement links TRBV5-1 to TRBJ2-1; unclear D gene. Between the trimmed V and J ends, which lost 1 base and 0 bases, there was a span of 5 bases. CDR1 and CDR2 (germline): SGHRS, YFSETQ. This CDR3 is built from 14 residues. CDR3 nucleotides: TGCGCCAGCAGCTTGTCTTCCTCCTACAATGAGCAGTTCTTC. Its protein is CASSLSSSYNEQFF.

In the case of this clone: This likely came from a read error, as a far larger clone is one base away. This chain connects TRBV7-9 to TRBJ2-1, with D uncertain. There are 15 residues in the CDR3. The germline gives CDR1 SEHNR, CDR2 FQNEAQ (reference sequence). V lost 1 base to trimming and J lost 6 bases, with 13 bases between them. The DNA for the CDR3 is TGTGCCAGCAGCTTAGTTCCAGAGGCCTGCAATGAGCAGTTCTTC. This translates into CASSLVPEACNEQFF.

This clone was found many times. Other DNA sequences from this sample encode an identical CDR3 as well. This chain's CDR3 is CASGQGSGANVLTF. The CDR3 DNA reads TGTGCCAGCGGTCAGGGGTCCGGGGCCAACGTCCTGACTTTC. J is TRBJ2-6 and V is TRBV9; a weak D match, TRBD1 (6 bases). The CDR3 runs to 14 residues. Germline-derived CDR1 and CDR2 are SGDLS and YYNGEE. The V end lost 7 bases, the J end lost 4 bases, and 12 bases lay between the germline ends.

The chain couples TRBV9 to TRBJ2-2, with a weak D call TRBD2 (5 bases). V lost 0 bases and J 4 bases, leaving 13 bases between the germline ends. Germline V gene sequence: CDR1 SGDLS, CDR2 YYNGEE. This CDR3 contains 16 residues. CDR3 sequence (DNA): TGTGCCAGCAGCGTAGGCTCGGGGTTCGGCACCGGGGAGCTGTTTTTT. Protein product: CASSVGSGFGTGELFF.

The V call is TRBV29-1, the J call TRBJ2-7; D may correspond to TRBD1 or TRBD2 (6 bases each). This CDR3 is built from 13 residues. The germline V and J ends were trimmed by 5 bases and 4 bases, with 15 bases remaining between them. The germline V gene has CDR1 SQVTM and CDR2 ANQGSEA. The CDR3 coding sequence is TGCAGCGTTTCTCGGGGGACATTATACGAGCAGTACTTC. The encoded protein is CSVSRGTLYEQYF.

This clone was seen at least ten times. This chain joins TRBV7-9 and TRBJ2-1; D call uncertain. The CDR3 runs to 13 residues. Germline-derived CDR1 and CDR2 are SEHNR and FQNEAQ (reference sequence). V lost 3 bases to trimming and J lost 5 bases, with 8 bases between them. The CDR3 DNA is TGTGCCAGCAGCTTGGGCAGAAACAATGAGCAGTTCTTC. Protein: CASSLGRNNEQFF.

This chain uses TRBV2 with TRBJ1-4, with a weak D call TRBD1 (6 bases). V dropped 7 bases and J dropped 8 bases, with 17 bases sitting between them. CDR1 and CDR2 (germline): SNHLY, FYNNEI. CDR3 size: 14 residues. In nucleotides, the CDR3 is TGTGCCAGCAATGGTAGGGGGTACGGCGAAAAACTGTTTTTT. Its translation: CASNGRGYGEKLFF.

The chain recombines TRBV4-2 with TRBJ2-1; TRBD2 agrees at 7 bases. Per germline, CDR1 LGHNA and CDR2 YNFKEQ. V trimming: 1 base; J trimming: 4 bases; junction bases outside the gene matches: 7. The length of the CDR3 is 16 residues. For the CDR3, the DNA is TGTGCCAGCAGCCAAGGGGGTAGCGGGTCTTACAATGAGCAGTTCTTC. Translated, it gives CASSQGGSGSYNEQFF.

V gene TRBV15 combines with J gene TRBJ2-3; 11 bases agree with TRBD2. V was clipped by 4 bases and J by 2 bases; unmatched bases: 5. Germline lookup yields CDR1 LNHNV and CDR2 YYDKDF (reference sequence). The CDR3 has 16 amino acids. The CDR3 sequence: CATSTRTSGLTDTQYF. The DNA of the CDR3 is TGTGCCACCAGCACCCGGACTAGCGGGCTCACAGATACGCAGTATTTT. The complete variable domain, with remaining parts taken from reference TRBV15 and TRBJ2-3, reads DAMVIQNPRYQVTQFGKPVTLSCSQTLNHNVMYWYQQKSSQAPKLLFHYYDKDFNNEADTPDNFQSRRPNTSFCFLDIRSPGLGDTAMYLCATSTRTSGLTDTQYFGPGTRLTVL.

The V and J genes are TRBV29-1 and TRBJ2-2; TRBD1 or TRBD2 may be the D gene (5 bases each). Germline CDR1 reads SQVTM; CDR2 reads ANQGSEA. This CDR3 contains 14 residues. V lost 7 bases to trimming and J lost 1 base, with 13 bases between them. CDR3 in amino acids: CSGEGPMNTGELFF. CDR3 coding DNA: TGCAGCGGTGAGGGACCGATGAACACCGGGGAGCTGTTTTTT.

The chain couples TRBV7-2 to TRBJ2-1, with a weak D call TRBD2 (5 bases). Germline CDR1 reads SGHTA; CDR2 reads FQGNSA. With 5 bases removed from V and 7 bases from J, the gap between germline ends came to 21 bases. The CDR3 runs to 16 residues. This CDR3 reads CASSPQRAGNFNEQFF. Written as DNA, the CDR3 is TGTGCCAGCAGCCCCCAGCGTGCGGGCAACTTTAATGAGCAGTTCTTC.

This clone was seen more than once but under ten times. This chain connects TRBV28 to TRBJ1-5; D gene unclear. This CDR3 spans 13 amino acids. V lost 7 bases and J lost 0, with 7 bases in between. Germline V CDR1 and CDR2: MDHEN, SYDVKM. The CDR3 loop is CASMGYSNQPQHF. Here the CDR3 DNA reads TGTGCCAGCATGGGTTATAGCAATCAGCCCCAGCATTTT.

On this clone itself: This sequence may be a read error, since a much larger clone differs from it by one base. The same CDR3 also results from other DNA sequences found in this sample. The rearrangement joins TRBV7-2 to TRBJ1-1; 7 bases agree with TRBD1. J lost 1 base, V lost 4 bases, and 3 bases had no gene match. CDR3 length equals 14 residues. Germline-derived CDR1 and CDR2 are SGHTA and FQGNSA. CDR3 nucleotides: TGTGCCAGCAGCTACGGGACAGCGAACACTGAAGCTTTCTTT. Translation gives CASSYGTANTEAFF.